The present entry profiles one TCR beta chain with its context. Its antigen is unidentified. The CDR3 runs to 14 residues. Trimming cost V 5 bases and J 5 bases; bases outside gene matches: 7. CDR1 and CDR2 from the germline V gene are LNHNV and YYDKDF (reference sequence). The record originates from a study of cytomegalovirus exposure and HLA in healthy donors. General study results and limits: The authors confirmed in vitro that a few CMV-associated chains were specific for CMV antigens. Cytomegalovirus association was listed for around 170 TCR beta chains. According to reports, the classifier identified cytomegalovirus status with high specificity and sensitivity. Despite most TCR sequences being rare, some public TCRs occurred in many donors.

Clones were sequenced by immunoSEQ multiplex PCR, and TCRdb holds only the in-frame ones, with some missing. The sample shows 150,000 to 250,000 clones, roughly 88% of them seen only once. J is TRBJ2-7 and V is TRBV15, with 9 bases aligning to TRBD1. Material for sequencing was PBMCs. This sequence was found in a woman aged 25 to 45 in good health and CMV-seropositive. The CDR3 sequence is CATSRGTGRNEQYF. In DNA form, the CDR3 reads TGTGCCACCAGCCGTGGGACAGGGCGGAACGAGCAGTACTTC.